A single sample is the source of the 11 T cell receptor beta chains below, sequenced in a study of cytomegalovirus exposure and HLA in healthy donors. Assay: immunoSEQ multiplex PCR; the TCRdb copy retains only in-frame clones and omits some. This sample carries 180,000 or so clones, around 84% of them seen once, and the ten largest clones take under 15%. The sequenced sample consisted of PBMCs. These receptors came from a woman in her 30s in good health and CMV-seropositive.

V gene TRBV6-1 combines with J gene TRBJ2-3; 10 bases fit TRBD2. The CDR3 runs 18 residues. Per germline, CDR1 MNHNS and CDR2 SASEGT. The V segment lost 3 bases and the J segment 2 bases; nucleotides outside the gene matches: 11. CDR3 in amino acids: CASSEDQGLAAITDTQYF. The CDR3 DNA follows: TGTGCCAGCAGTGAGGACCAAGGACTAGCGGCCATCACAGATACGCAGTATTTT.

The chain combines TRBV7-9 with TRBJ2-7, with 10 bases lining up with TRBD1. V was pared by 5 bases and J by 4 bases, with 8 bases of the junction left unmatched. Germline CDR1 and CDR2: SEHNR and FQNEAQ (reference sequence). CDR3 length: 15 residues. This chain's CDR3 is CASSPTGGHQYEQYF. For the CDR3, the DNA is TGTGCCAGCAGCCCGACAGGGGGCCACCAGTACGAGCAGTACTTC.

The CDR3 region has the DNA TGTGCCAGCAGCCCGGTGGCCTACGAGCAGTACTTC. Residues: CASSPVAYEQYF. The chain couples TRBV6-6 to TRBJ2-7; the D is unclear. Germline values: CDR1 MNHNY, CDR2 SVGAGI (reference sequence). This CDR3 has 12 amino acids. The ends were cut back, 6 bases at V and 2 bases at J, with 8 bases in the middle.

This sequence joins TRBV29-1 and TRBJ2-5; D may be TRBD2 (6 bases). V lost 3 bases, J lost 2 bases, and 10 bases lay in between. CDR1 and CDR2 from the germline V gene are SQVTM and ANQGSEA. This CDR3 is 13 amino acids long. The CDR3 bases are TGCAGCGTTGACGTGGGGGGACAAGAGACCCAGTACTTC. Its protein product is CSVDVGGQETQYF.

This clone was found a few times. The V gene is TRBV28, the J gene TRBJ1-2, with 8 bases matching TRBD1. After removal of 5 bases from V and 4 bases from J, the junction contained 6 bases not matched to a gene. CDR1 is MDHEN, CDR2 SYDVKM, per germline. CDR3 length: 14 amino acids. The CDR3 sequence is CASSATGQVYGYTF. As DNA, the CDR3 is TGTGCCAGCAGTGCAACGGGACAGGTCTATGGCTACACCTTC.

The gene calls are TRBV5-4 and TRBJ1-1, with TRBD1 as a possible D gene (6 bases). With 0 bases removed from V and 1 base from J, the gap between germline ends came to 7 bases. CDR3 length: 14 residues. Germline V gene sequence: CDR1 SGHNT, CDR2 YYREEE (reference sequence). The CDR3 spells CASSLDRANTEAFF. In DNA form, the CDR3 reads TGTGCCAGCAGCTTGGACAGGGCGAACACTGAAGCTTTCTTT.

The J gene is TRBJ2-7, the V gene TRBV7-3; D not certain. Trimming left V 1 base short and J 2 bases short, with 9 bases between. Germline loops: CDR1 SGHTA, CDR2 FQGTGA. There are 14 residues in the CDR3. This CDR3 is CASSLSPGPYEQYF. The CDR3 coding sequence is TGTGCCAGCAGCTTAAGTCCAGGCCCCTACGAGCAGTACTTC.

The chain combines TRBV6-5 with TRBJ2-2; maybe TRBD1 (6 bases). The CDR3 sequence is 15 residues long. The germline V gene has CDR1 MNHEY and CDR2 SVGAGI. The germline V and J ends were trimmed by 6 bases and 7 bases, with 18 bases remaining between them. The CDR3 region is CASSQGWGFGGELFF. CDR3 nucleotide sequence: TGTGCCAGCAGCCAGGGGTGGGGTTTCGGCGGGGAGCTGTTTTTT.

J is TRBJ1-1 and V is TRBV7-9, with D possibly being TRBD1 (6 bases). CDR1 and CDR2 (germline): SEHNR, FQNEAQ (reference sequence). The CDR3 contains 14 residues. V was clipped by 5 bases and J by 2 bases, with 12 bases between them. CDR3 sequence reads: CASSGDTTNTEAFF. DNA of the CDR3: TGTGCCAGCAGCGGGGACACGACCAACACTGAAGCTTTCTTT.

By frequency in the sample, this clone is medium-sized (0.01 to 0.1%). At one end, the junction sequence differs from germline, possibly due to a read error. The sample has other DNA sequences that encode this CDR3 too. The chain combines TRBV27 with TRBJ1-2; perhaps TRBD1 as D (5 bases). From germline, CDR1 is MNHEY and CDR2 SMNVEV (reference sequence). CDR3 length equals 13 residues. CDR3 in amino acids: CSSSPRVSGGYTF. As DNA, the CDR3 is TGTTCCAGCAGTCCCAGGGTTTCTGGTGGCTACACCTTC.

V usage is TRBV2 and J usage is TRBJ2-7, with 7 bases fitting TRBD2. The J segment lost 6 bases and the V segment lost 3 bases, leaving 5 bases of the junction unmatched. CDR3 length equals 13 residues. Germline V gene sequence: CDR1 SNHLY, CDR2 FYNNEI. Written as DNA, the CDR3 is TGTGCCAGCAGTGAGGTCAGGGAGGGCGAGCAGTACTTC. Its protein product is CASSEVREGEQYF.